These 2 T cell receptor beta chains were all obtained from the same sample, sequenced in a study of fetal regulatory T cell absence and autoimmunity. TCRdb's copy holds only in-frame clones and misses some; the assay was immunoSEQ multiplex PCR. The table lists about 95,000 clones, roughly 78% of them singletons. Sequencing used pancreas tissue. The origin of the receptors is a male donor with IPEX syndrome.

The genes are TRBV5-4 and TRBJ2-2; no firm D call. Germline V CDR1 and CDR2: SGHNT, YYREEE (reference sequence). The CDR3 length is 16 residues. V was clipped by 2 bases and J by 4 bases, with 15 bases between them. CDR3 coding DNA: TGTGCCAGCAGCTTTTATTCGGCAGGCGGCACCGGGGAGCTGTTTTTT. Translating it yields CASSFYSAGGTGELFF.

V usage is TRBV5-6 and J usage is TRBJ2-5; 7 nucleotides match TRBD2. From germline, CDR1 is SGHDT and CDR2 YYEEEE. The CDR3 sequence is 17 residues long. V shed 1 base, J shed 0 bases, and the junction held 9 bases outside the gene matches. In nucleotides, the CDR3 is TGTGCCAGCAGCTTGACTTGGACTAGGCAATACCAAGAGACCCAGTACTTC. Residues: CASSLTWTRQYQETQYF. Variable domain in full (rest from reference TRBV5-6 and TRBJ2-5): DAGVTQSPTHLIKTRGQQVTLRCSPKSGHDTVSWYQQALGQGPQFIFQYYEEEERQRGNFPDRFSGHQFPNYSSELNVNALLLGDSALYLCASSLTWTRQYQETQYFGPGTRLLVL.